The clone carrying this T cell receptor (beta chain) appeared once. What it recognizes is unknown. This entry belongs to a study of cytomegalovirus exposure and HLA in healthy donors. Study-wide background: Earlier, some 180 million T cells were analyzed, and approximately 110 million unique TCR beta sequences were found among them. Whole-study findings and limits: One later analysis reportedly identified an Asian-associated ancestry cluster that showed fewer N-insertions than the roughly 620-donor mean. In a later analysis, V- and J-gene trimming of beta chains associated with a DCLRE1C missense variant, replicated independently. The analysis excluded some indistinguishable V segments, including TRBV6-2 and TRBV6-3.

Researchers ran the PCR with 60 Vbeta and 13 Jbeta primers. Assay used: immunoSEQ multiplex PCR; TCRdb lists only in-frame clones, some missing. The data show more than 130,000 clones, roughly 78% seen once. Trimming removed 3 bases from V and 0 bases from J, with 3 bases in between. The V gene's germline CDR1 is MNHEY and CDR2 SMNVEV (reference sequence). CDR3 length equals 14 residues. This TCR derives from a young man in good health and CMV-seronegative. Sequencing was performed on PBMCs. The V call is TRBV27, the J call TRBJ2-6; D is unresolved. The CDR3 nucleotides read TGTGCCAGCAGTTTTTACTCTGGGGCCAACGTCCTGACTTTC. It encodes CASSFYSGANVLTF.